This TCR beta chain was identified during a study of cytotoxic CD8 clonotypes in ibrutinib-treated CLL. On the study more broadly: Samples had a mean of 255,043 productive templates and some 88,000 productive rearrangements.

TCRdb keeps only in-frame clones here, not all; method: immunoSEQ multiplex PCR. Altogether roughly 180,000 clones are present, 84% being singletons, with the ten largest covering under 5.5%. CDR3 length equals 14 residues. V shed 4 bases and J shed 0 bases, with 10 bases lying between them. Germline V lookup: CDR1 SGHRS, CDR2 YFSETQ. This TCR came from a human donor with chronic lymphocytic leukemia. The J gene is TRBJ1-2, the V gene TRBV5-1; D ambiguous. Source: PBMCs, taken after 24 months of ibrutinib treatment. This CDR3 is CASSPGRTNYGYTF. The CDR3 nucleotides read TGCGCCAGCAGCCCCGGACGGACTAACTATGGCTACACCTTC.